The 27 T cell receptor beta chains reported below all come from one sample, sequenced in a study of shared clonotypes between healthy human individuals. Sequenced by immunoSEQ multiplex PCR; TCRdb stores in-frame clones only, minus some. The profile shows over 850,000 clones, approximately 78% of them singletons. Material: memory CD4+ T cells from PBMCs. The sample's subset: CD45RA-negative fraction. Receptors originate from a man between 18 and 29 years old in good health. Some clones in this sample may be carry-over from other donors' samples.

CDR3 residues: CASSPKRERNEQFF. CDR3 in DNA: TGTGCCAGCAGTCCGAAGCGGGAGAGGAATGAGCAGTTCTTC. The chain joins TRBV6-6 to TRBJ2-1; TRBD2 aligns across 8 bases. CDR3 size: 14 residues. The V gene end was trimmed by 5 bases and the J gene end by 7 bases; junction bases not matched to a gene: 7. Germline assignment: CDR1 MNHNY and CDR2 SVGAGI (reference sequence).

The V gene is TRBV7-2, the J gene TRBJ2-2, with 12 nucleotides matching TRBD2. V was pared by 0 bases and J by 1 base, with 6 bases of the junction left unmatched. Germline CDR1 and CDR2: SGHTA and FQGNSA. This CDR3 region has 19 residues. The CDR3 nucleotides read TGTGCCAGCAGCTTAGCCCCTAGCGGGAGGGCGGGGAACACCGGGGAGCTGTTTTTT. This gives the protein CASSLAPSGRAGNTGELFF.

The CDR3 loop reads CASSLYQGATNEKLFF. The CDR3 DNA is TGTGCCAGCAGCTTATATCAGGGGGCGACTAATGAAAAACTGTTTTTT. This sequence joins TRBV7-3 and TRBJ1-4, with 8 positions matching TRBD1. The trim removed 2 bases at V and 2 bases at J, leaving 4 bases unmatched. CDR1 and CDR2 (germline): SGHTA, FQGTGA. The CDR3 runs to 16 residues.

The DNA for the CDR3 is TGTGCCAGCAGCCAAGAACTAGCGGAGGTACGATGGGGTGAGCAGTTCTTC. Protein product: CASSQELAEVRWGEQFF. The V call is TRBV14, the J call TRBJ2-1; 8 positions agree with TRBD2. This CDR3 is built from 17 residues. V was clipped by 0 bases and J by 9 bases; unmatched bases: 13. Looked up from germline, CDR1 is SGHDN and CDR2 is FVKESK.

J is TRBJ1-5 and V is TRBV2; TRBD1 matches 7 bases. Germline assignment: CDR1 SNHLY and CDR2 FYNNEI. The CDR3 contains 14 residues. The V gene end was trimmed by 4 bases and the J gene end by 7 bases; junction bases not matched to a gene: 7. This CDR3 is CASSALDRAQPQHF. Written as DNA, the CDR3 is TGTGCCAGCAGTGCCCTTGACAGGGCACAGCCCCAGCATTTT.

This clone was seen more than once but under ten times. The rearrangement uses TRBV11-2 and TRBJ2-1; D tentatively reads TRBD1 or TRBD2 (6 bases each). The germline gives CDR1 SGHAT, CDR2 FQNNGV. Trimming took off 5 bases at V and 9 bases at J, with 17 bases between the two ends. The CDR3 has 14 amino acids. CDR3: CASSAAGHVGEQFF. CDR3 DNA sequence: TGTGCCAGCAGCGCCGCGGGACATGTTGGTGAGCAGTTCTTC.

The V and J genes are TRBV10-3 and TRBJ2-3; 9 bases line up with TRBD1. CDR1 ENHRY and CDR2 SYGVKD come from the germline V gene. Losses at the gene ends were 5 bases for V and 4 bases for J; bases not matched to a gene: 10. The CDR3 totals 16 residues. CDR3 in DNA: TGTGCCATCAGTTTCACCGGGACAGGGTTGGCAGATACGCAGTATTTT. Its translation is CAISFTGTGLADTQYF.

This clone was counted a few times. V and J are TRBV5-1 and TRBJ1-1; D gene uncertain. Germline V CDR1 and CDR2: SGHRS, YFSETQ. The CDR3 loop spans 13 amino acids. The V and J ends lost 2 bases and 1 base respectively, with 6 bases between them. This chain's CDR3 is CASSFKRNTEAFF. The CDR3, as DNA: TGCGCCAGCAGCTTTAAAAGGAACACTGAAGCTTTCTTT.

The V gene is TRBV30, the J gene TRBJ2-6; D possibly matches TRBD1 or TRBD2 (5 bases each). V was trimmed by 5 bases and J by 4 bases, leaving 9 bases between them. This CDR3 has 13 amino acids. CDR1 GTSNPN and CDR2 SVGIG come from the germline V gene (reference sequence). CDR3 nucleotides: TGTGCCTGGGGGGGTACAGGGGCCAACGTCCTGACTTTC. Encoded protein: CAWGGTGANVLTF.

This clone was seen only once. In DNA form, the CDR3 reads TGTGCCAGTAGTGGCAGAGGATTGAGTTCTAATGAAAAACTGTTTTTT. Residues: CASSGRGLSSNEKLFF. The chain joins TRBV19 to TRBJ1-4; D ambiguous. Germline CDR1 LNHDA, CDR2 SQIVND (reference sequence). The CDR3 totals 16 residues. V shed 5 bases and J shed 3 bases, with 16 bases lying between them.

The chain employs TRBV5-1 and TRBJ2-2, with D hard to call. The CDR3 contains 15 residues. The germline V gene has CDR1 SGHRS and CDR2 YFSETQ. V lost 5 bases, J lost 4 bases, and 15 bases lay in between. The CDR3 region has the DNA TGCGCCAGCAGACCTACTGTCGTTGGCACCGGGGAGCTGTTTTTT. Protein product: CASRPTVVGTGELFF.

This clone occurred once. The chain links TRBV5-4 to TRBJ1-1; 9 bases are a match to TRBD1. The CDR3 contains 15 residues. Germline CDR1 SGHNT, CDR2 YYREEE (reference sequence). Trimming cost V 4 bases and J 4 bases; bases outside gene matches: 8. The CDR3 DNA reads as TGTGCCAGCAGCGAAGCTACGACAGGGGGCACTGAAGCTTTCTTT. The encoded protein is CASSEATTGGTEAFF.

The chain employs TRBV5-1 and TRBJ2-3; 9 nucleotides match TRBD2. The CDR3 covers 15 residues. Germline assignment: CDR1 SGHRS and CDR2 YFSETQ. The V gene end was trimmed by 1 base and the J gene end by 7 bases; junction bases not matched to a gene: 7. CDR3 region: CASSLSPSGIYTQYF. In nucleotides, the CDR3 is TGCGCCAGCAGCTTGTCACCTAGCGGGATCTATACGCAGTATTTT.

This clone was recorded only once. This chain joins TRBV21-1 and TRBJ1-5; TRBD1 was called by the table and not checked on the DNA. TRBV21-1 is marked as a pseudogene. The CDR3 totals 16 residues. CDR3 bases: TGTGCCAGCAGCGCCTACCTTACAGGGGTACGGCAGCCCCAGCATTTT. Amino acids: CASSAYLTGVRQPQHF.

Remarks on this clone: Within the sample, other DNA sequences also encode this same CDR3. The CDR3 spells CASSQQGYEQYF. CDR3 sequence (DNA): TGTGCCAGCTCGCAACAGGGGTACGAGCAGTACTTC. The V gene is TRBV18, the J gene TRBJ2-7, with 7 bases identical to TRBD1. The CDR3 runs 12 residues. The germline CDR1 and CDR2 sequences are KGHSH and LQKENI. The V segment lost 6 bases and the J segment 4 bases; nucleotides outside the gene matches: 3.

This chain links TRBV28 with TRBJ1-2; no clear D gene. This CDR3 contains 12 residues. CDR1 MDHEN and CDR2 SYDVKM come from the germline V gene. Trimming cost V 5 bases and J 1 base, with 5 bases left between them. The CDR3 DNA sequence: TGTGCCAGCAGTGAGGATAACTATGGCTACACCTTC. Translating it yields CASSEDNYGYTF.

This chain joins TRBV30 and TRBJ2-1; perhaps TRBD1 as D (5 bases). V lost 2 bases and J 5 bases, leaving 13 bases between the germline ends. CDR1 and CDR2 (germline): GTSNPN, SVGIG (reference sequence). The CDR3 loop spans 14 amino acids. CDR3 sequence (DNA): TGTGCCTGGAGTCGTCAGGGATTTAACAATGAGCAGTTCTTC. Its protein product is CAWSRQGFNNEQFF.

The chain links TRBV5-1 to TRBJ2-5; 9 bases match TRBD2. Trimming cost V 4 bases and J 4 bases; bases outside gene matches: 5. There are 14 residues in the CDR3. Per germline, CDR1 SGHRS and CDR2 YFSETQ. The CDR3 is CASSPLAGVETQYF. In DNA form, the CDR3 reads TGCGCCAGCAGCCCTTTAGCGGGAGTAGAGACCCAGTACTTC.

The CDR3 loop is CASSPSRGRGFF. For the CDR3, the DNA is TGTGCCAGCAGTCCCTCCCGGGGGAGGGGGTTCTTC. This chain links TRBV6-6 with TRBJ2-1; 7 positions match TRBD2. Germline V gene data show CDR1 as MNHNY and CDR2 as SVGAGI (reference sequence). V dropped 5 bases and J dropped 15; count of bases not matched to a gene: 10. The CDR3 spans 12 residues.

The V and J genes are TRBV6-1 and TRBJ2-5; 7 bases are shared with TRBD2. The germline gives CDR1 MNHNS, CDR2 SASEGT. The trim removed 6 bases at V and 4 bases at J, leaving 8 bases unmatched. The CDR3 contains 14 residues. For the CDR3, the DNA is TGTGCCAGCAGCCTAGCGGTAGGGGTAGAGACCCAGTACTTC. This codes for CASSLAVGVETQYF.

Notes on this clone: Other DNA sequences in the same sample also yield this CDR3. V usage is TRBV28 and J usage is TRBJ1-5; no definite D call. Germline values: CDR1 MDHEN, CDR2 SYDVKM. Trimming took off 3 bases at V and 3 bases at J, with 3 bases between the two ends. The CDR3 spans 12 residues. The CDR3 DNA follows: TGTGCCAGCAGTTTGCTCAATCAGCCCCAGCATTTT. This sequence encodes CASSLLNQPQHF.

CDR3 residues: CASSVDGTGRPVQYF. The CDR3 region has the DNA TGTGCCAGCAGCGTAGATGGTACAGGGCGTCCGGTGCAGTACTTC. The chain joins TRBV9 to TRBJ2-7; a weak D match, TRBD1 (6 bases). The CDR3 loop spans 15 amino acids. V dropped 0 bases and J dropped 9 bases, with 19 bases sitting between them. In germline, CDR1 is SGDLS, CDR2 YYNGEE.

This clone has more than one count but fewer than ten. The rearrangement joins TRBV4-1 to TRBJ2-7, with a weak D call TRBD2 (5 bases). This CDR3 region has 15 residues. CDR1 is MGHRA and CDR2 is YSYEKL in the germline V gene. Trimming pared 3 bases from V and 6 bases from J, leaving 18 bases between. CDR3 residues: CASSHGVSRPSEQYF. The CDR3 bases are TGCGCCAGCAGCCACGGGGTATCCCGGCCGAGCGAGCAGTACTTC.

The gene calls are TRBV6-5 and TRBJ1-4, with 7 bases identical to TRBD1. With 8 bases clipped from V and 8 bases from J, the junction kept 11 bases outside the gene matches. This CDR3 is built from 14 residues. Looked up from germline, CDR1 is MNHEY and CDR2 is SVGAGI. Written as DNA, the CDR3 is TGTGCCAGCGGGCGGGACAGCGTAAGCGAAAAACTGTTTTTT. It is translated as CASGRDSVSEKLFF.

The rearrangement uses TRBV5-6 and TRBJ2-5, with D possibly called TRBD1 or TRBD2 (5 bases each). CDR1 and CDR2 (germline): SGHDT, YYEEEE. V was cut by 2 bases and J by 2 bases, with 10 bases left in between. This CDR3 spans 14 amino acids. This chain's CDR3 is CASSFSGLQETQYF. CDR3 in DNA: TGTGCCAGCAGCTTCTCGGGGCTGCAAGAGACCCAGTACTTC.

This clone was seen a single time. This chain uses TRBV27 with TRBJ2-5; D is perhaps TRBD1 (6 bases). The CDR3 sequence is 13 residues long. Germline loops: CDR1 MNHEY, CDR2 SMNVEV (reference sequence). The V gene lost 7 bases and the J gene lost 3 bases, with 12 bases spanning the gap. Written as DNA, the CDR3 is TGTGCCAGCACCCAGGGGCCCGAAGAGACCCAGTACTTC. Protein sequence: CASTQGPEETQYF.

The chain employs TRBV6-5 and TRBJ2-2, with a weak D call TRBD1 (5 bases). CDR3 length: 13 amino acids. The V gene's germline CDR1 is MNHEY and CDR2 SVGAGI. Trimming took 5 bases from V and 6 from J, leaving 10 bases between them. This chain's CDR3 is CASSGQGPGELFF. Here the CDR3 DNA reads TGTGCCAGCAGTGGTCAGGGTCCCGGGGAGCTGTTTTTT.